These T cell receptor beta chains were read from a single sample in a study of cytomegalovirus exposure and HLA in healthy donors. Sequenced by immunoSEQ multiplex PCR; TCRdb stores in-frame clones only, minus some. The sample gives 60,000 to 70,000 clones, 70% to 80% of which show up once; roughly 8.2% is in the top ten. Sequenced sample: PBMCs. The receptors stem from a man between 18 and 35 years old in good health and CMV-seropositive. CDR3s include the opening cysteine and the closing phenylalanine or tryptophan. The order of the fields is D gene, clone size, J gene, V gene, CDR3 DNA, CDR3 protein. A D gene is named only where the DNA matches it firmly. Rows give clone size only sometimes, using once, few, many, or a class for an expanded clone.

>-|-|TRBJ1-2|TRBV30
TGTGCCTGGAGTGTCCCAGGTTGGGGAGCTAACTATGGCTACACCTTC
CAWSVPGWGANYGYTF
>TRBD2|-|TRBJ2-1|TRBV30
TGTGCCTGGACTAGCGGGGGGCCCTACAATGAGCAGTTCTTC
CAWTSGGPYNEQFF
>TRBD1|-|TRBJ1-1|TRBV7-8
TGTGCCAGCAGCTTTGGCCCGGGACAGGGGAGCAACACTGAAGCTTTCTTT
CASSFGPGQGSNTEAFF
>TRBD1|medium-sized|TRBJ1-5|TRBV28
TGTGCCAGCAGTTGGGACAGGGACCAGCCCCAGCATTTT
CASSWDRDQPQHF
>-|once|TRBJ1-3|TRBV30
TGTGCCTGGATCCTAACGGGTTCTGGAAACACCATATATTTT
CAWILTGSGNTIYF
>-|-|TRBJ1-1|TRBV18
TGTGCCAGCTCACCACGGACAGACACTGAAGCTTTCTTT
CASSPRTDTEAFF
>-|-|TRBJ1-1|TRBV5-6
TGTGCCAGCACCCCGACAGGTCGAGGGACTGAAGCTTTCTTT
CASTPTGRGTEAFF
>TRBD2|-|TRBJ2-7|TRBV25-1
TGTGCCAGCAGCGGGGTTGGGGAGGGTACGTCCTACGAGCAGTACTTC
CASSGVGEGTSYEQYF
>-|-|TRBJ1-1|TRBV4-1
TGCGCCAGCAGTCGACAACAAGGGAACACTGAAGCTTTCTTT
CASSRQQGNTEAFF
>TRBD2|-|TRBJ2-1|TRBV4-2
TGTGCCAGCAGCCAAGGTAGCGGGGGATACAATGAGCAGTTCTTC
CASSQGSGGYNEQFF
>-|-|TRBJ1-1|TRBV1
TGCACCATCTCCCGAGCGGAGGGGCCGAACACTGAAGCTTTCTTT
CTISRAEGPNTEAFF
>TRBD1|few|TRBJ1-4|TRBV4-1
TGCGCCAGCAGCCACTTACAGGGGACTCTTGAAAAACTGTTTTTT
CASSHLQGTLEKLFF
>TRBD1|-|TRBJ1-1|TRBV7-2
TGTGCCAGCAGCCCGGGACAGGGTATAGTAGAGGCTTTCTTT
CASSPGQGIVEAFF
>TRBD2|-|TRBJ2-7|TRBV11-2
TGTGCCAGCAGCTACATGACTAGCGGGAACCACGAGCAGTACTTC
CASSYMTSGNHEQYF
>-|-|TRBJ2-1|TRBV7-2
TGTGCCAGCAGCCCTCTGGCTAGCGCGAGAAAGCAGTTCTTC
CASSPLASARKQFF
>TRBD2|-|TRBJ2-3|TRBV6-4
TGTGCCAGCAGTGAAAGCGGGGGGGCCACAGATACGCAGTATTTT
CASSESGGATDTQYF
>-|-|TRBJ2-7|TRBV5-8
TGTGCCAGCGGCAGGGTGTCCTACGAGCAGTACTTC
CASGRVSYEQYF
>TRBD1|-|TRBJ1-1|TRBV19
TGTGCCAGTAGTGACCGGGACAGCCAGATTTACACTGAAGCTTTCTTT
CASSDRDSQIYTEAFF
>TRBD1|-|TRBJ1-5|TRBV10-1
TGCGCCACTCACGAGGACAGGTCAAATCAGCCCCAGCATTTT
CATHEDRSNQPQHF
>-|-|TRBJ2-3|TRBV4-1
TGCGCCAGCAGCCAACGTGATGTAGCCCTGTCTAGCACAGATACGCAGTATTTT
CASSQRDVALSSTDTQYF
>TRBD1|few|TRBJ2-5|TRBV7-7
TGTGCCAGCAGCCACAGGGGAGAGACCCAGTACTTC
CASSHRGETQYF
>-|-|TRBJ2-2|TRBV11-3
TGTGCCAGCAGCTTAGTAGCGAACACCGGGGAGCTGTTTTTT
CASSLVANTGELFF
>-|-|TRBJ1-4|TRBV4-1
TGCGCCAGCAGCCAAGCAGGGGCAACTAATGAAAAACTGTTTTTT
CASSQAGATNEKLFF
>-|-|TRBJ2-5|TRBV9
TGTGCCAGCAGCGGACAACACGGAAAAGAGACCCAGTACTTC
CASSGQHGKETQYF
>TRBD1|-|TRBJ1-1|TRBV29-1
TGCAGCGTTAGGGACAGGGGCCCCACTGAAGCTTTCTTT
CSVRDRGPTEAFF
>-|-|TRBJ2-1|TRBV5-1
TGCGCCAGCAGCTTAGAAATAGCGACTGAGCAGTTCTTC
CASSLEIATEQFF
>-|once|TRBJ2-3|TRBV28
TGTGCCAGCAGATCACAGGGCACAGATACGCAGTATTTT
CASRSQGTDTQYF
>TRBD1|-|TRBJ1-5|TRBV30
TGTGCCTGGAGTGGTCAGGCAGGGGGACAGCCCCAGCATTTT
CAWSGQAGGQPQHF
>TRBD2|few|TRBJ2-5|TRBV2
TGTGCCAGCAGGATGACTAGCGCCCAAGAGACCCAGTACTTC
CASRMTSAQETQYF
>-|-|TRBJ2-5|TRBV10-3
TGTGCCATCAGGACAGACTCCGGAGAGACCCAGTACTTC
CAIRTDSGETQYF
>-|-|TRBJ1-1|TRBV5-4
TGTGCCAGCAGCTTCCAGGGCAGCACTGAAGCTTTCTTT
CASSFQGSTEAFF
>TRBD1|-|TRBJ2-7|TRBV6-5
TGTGCCAGTAAAAAGGGACAGGGAGGCGAGCAGTACTTC
CASKKGQGGEQYF
>TRBD1|-|TRBJ2-5|TRBV25-1
TGTGCCAGCAGTGGCCCAAGACAGGGTCTACGGGAGACCCAGTACTTC
CASSGPRQGLRETQYF
>TRBD1|-|TRBJ2-7|TRBV6-6
TGTGCCAGCAGTTCGTCGGACAGGGATGGTGACGAGCAGTACTTC
CASSSSDRDGDEQYF
>-|-|TRBJ1-1|TRBV28
TGTGCCAGCAGTCCGGGAACACCTGAAGCTTTCTTT
CASSPGTPEAFF
>TRBD1|-|TRBJ1-1|TRBV7-9
TGTGCCAGCAGCTTGGGGGACAGGGGAGGGGAAAAAGCTTTCTTT
CASSLGDRGGEKAFF
>-|-|TRBJ1-2|TRBV7-9
TGTGCCAGCAGCTTTTACAGGGAGAATGGCTACACCTTC
CASSFYRENGYTF
>-|-|TRBJ1-1|TRBV7-9
TGTGCCAGCAGCTCACCGGGGGATACTCTAGCTTTCTTT
CASSSPGDTLAFF
>TRBD2|-|TRBJ2-3|TRBV15
TGTGCCACCAGCAGAGATCTCGCGGGAGGGGGTACGCAGTATTTT
CATSRDLAGGGTQYF
>TRBD1|few|TRBJ1-1|TRBV7-9
TGTGCCAGCAGCTCCGGACAGGGCCCTGAAGCTTTCTTT
CASSSGQGPEAFF
>-|-|TRBJ2-4|TRBV7-9
TGTGCCAGCAGCTTAGCGCAGGGCCTTACGGACATTCAGTACTTC
CASSLAQGLTDIQYF
>-|-|TRBJ2-7|TRBV28
TGTGCCAGCAGTTCCAGGGCTTTGGACGAGCAGTACTTC
CASSSRALDEQYF
>-|once|TRBJ1-2|TRBV18
TGTGCCAGCTCATCGAACGGGAACTATGGCTACACCTTC
CASSSNGNYGYTF
>TRBD1|-|TRBJ1-2|TRBV27
TGTGCCAGCAGGCTGACAGGGACCTCGGGGGGCTACACCTTC
CASRLTGTSGGYTF
>TRBD1|few|TRBJ1-6|TRBV5-6
TGTGCCAGCAGCTTAGGAACAGGGGGACTGAATTCACCCCTCCACTTT
CASSLGTGGLNSPLHF
>-|-|TRBJ2-5|TRBV11-1
TGTGCCAGCAGCCCGGGGAGGGAGACCCAGTACTTC
CASSPGRETQYF
>-|few|TRBJ2-3|TRBV29-1
TGCAGCGTTGGCGCCACTAGCACAGATACGCAGTATTTT
CSVGATSTDTQYF
>-|-|TRBJ2-7|TRBV7-9
TGTGCCAGCAGCTTTAATAGGCAGGGGTACGAGCAGTACTTC
CASSFNRQGYEQYF
>-|-|TRBJ2-3|TRBV6-1
TGTGCCAGCAGTTCACGACTTGCTAGCACAGATACGCAGTATTTT
CASSSRLASTDTQYF
>TRBD2|-|TRBJ2-1|TRBV5-1
TGCGCCAGCAGCTTATCGGGGGGGCCTTACAATGAGCAGTTCTTC
CASSLSGGPYNEQFF
>TRBD1|few|TRBJ2-7|TRBV4-1
TGCGCCAGCAGCCCGACAGGGGCAGGCTACGAGCAGTACTTC
CASSPTGAGYEQYF
>TRBD1|few|TRBJ1-2|TRBV30
TGTGCCTGGAGTACAGGGGGCAGTCGGGGCTACACCTTC
CAWSTGGSRGYTF
>TRBD2|-|TRBJ2-5|TRBV5-1
TGCGCCAGCAGCACCGGGACTAGCGTAGAAGAGACCCAGTACTTC
CASSTGTSVEETQYF
>TRBD1|-|TRBJ1-1|TRBV7-9
TGTGCCAGCAGCTTATGGGACAGGGAGAACACTGAAGCTTTCTTT
CASSLWDRENTEAFF
>-|-|TRBJ2-3|TRBV5-6
TGTGCCAGCAGCTTATCGTCCGGGAGAAAAGATACGCAGTATTTT
CASSLSSGRKDTQYF
>TRBD2|-|TRBJ2-7|TRBV7-2
TGTGCCAGCAGCCCCGAGGCGGGAGCATCCTACGAGCAGTACTTC
CASSPEAGASYEQYF
>-|-|TRBJ2-7|TRBV6-1
TGTGCCAGCGGCCGGAGAGGGTTGAACGAGCAGTACTTC
CASGRRGLNEQYF
>TRBD1|-|TRBJ2-5|TRBV15
TGTGCCACCAGCAGCGAGACAGGGGGCCGAACAGCGCAGTACTTC
CATSSETGGRTAQYF
>-|-|TRBJ1-1|TRBV15
TGTGCCACCAGCAGAGAGCTTGGGAGCACTGAAGCTTTCTTT
CATSRELGSTEAFF
>TRBD1|-|TRBJ1-5|TRBV9
TGTGCCAGCAGCTTCGGACAGGGAACCAATCAGCCCCAGCATTTT
CASSFGQGTNQPQHF